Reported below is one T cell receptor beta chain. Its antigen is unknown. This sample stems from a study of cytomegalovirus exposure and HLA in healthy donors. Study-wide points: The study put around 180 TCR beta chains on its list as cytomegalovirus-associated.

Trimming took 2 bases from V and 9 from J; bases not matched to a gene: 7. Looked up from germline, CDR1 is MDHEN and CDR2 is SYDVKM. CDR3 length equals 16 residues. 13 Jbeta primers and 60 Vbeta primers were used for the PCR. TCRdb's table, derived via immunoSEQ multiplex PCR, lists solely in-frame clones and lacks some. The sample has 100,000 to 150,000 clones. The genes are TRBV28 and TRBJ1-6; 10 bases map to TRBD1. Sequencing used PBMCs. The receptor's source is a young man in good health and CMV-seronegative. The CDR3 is CASSLGKRDRGSPLHF. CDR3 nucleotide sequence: TGTGCCAGCAGTTTAGGGAAACGGGACAGGGGTTCACCCCTCCACTTT.